These 31 T cell receptor beta chains share one sample of origin, sequenced in a study of identical twins. TCRdb itself ran the 5' RACE reads through MiXCR, one entry per CDR3 protein. This sample yields about 890,000 distinct CDR3 sequences, of which roughly an eighth are seen a single time; about 1.5% belongs to the top ten. These data were likewise used in another study, on yellow fever vaccine responses in identical twins.

The sequenced sample was PBMCs. These TCRs come from a woman between 18 and 30 years old in good health.

This clonotype was detected ten times or more. The V call is TRBV12-3 or TRBV12-4, the J call TRBJ1-2; D is ambiguous. The CDR3 loop spans 14 amino acids. V lost 2 bases and J lost 6, with 13 bases in between. DNA of the CDR3: TGTGCCAGCAGTTTAAACTTCCCGGCGGATGGCTACACCTTC. Translation: CASSLNFPADGYTF.

This chain connects TRBV3-1 to TRBJ2-4, with TRBD2 matching 13 bases. In germline, CDR1 is LGHDT, CDR2 YNNKEL (reference sequence). The CDR3 runs to 15 residues. Losses at the gene ends were 4 bases for V and 6 bases for J; bases not matched to a gene: 3. For the CDR3, the DNA is TGTGCCAGCAGCCGAGGACTAGCGGGAGTAAACATTCAGTACTTC. This encodes CASSRGLAGVNIQYF.

V is TRBV24-1 and J is TRBJ2-7; a weak D match, TRBD1 (6 bases). Germline CDR1 is KGHDR and CDR2 is SFDVKD. The germline V and J ends were trimmed by 3 bases and 3 bases, with 14 bases remaining between them. The CDR3 is 15 residues long. The CDR3 region is CATSDRTDSLYEQYF. The CDR3 bases are TGTGCCACCAGTGATCGGACAGACTCCCTCTACGAGCAGTACTTC.

This clonotype was counted between two and nine times. The chain employs TRBV3-1 and TRBJ2-3; D unresolved. Trimming removed 1 base at V and 9 bases at J, with 26 bases between. CDR3 length: 18 amino acids. The V gene's germline CDR1 is LGHDT and CDR2 YNNKEL (reference sequence). This chain's CDR3 is CASSQVDMSASLMETQYF. CDR3 DNA: TGTGCCAGCAGCCAAGTCGATATGAGCGCTAGTCTGATGGAGACGCAGTATTTT.

The chain links TRBV15 to TRBJ2-7, with D possibly matching TRBD2 (5 bases). From germline, CDR1 is LNHNV and CDR2 YYDKDF (reference sequence). V lost 0 bases to trimming and J lost 7 bases, with 13 bases between them. The CDR3 length is 14 residues. CDR3 residues: CATSRDPLEMEQYF. CDR3 DNA: TGTGCCACCAGCAGAGACCCACTAGAAATGGAGCAGTACTTC.

CDR3 DNA sequence: TGCAGTGCTAGGGGAGACAGGGGAAATAGCAATCAGCCCCAGCATTTT. Translation: CSARGDRGNSNQPQHF. The J gene is TRBJ1-5, the V gene TRBV20-1, with 8 bases fitting TRBD1. This CDR3 contains 16 residues. Trimming cost V 3 bases and J 0 bases; bases outside gene matches: 7. The germline V gene encodes CDR1 DFQATT and CDR2 SNEGSKA (reference sequence).

This sequence joins TRBV9 and TRBJ1-4; D gene uncertain. Germline V CDR1 and CDR2: SGDLS, YYNGEE. CDR3 length equals 14 residues. V gave up 0 bases and J gave up 4 bases, with 7 bases separating them. Here the CDR3 reads CASSVDGVNEKLFF. The CDR3 DNA reads as TGTGCCAGCAGCGTAGACGGGGTTAATGAAAAACTGTTTTTT.

This clonotype has a handful of counts. The chain carries TRBV7-9 and TRBJ2-5, with 9 nucleotides matching TRBD1. This CDR3 is built from 14 residues. Germline assignment: CDR1 SEHNR and CDR2 FQNEAQ (reference sequence). V trimming: 4 bases; J trimming: 3 bases; junction bases outside the gene matches: 3. In nucleotides, the CDR3 is TGTGCCAGCAGCTCAAGGACAGGGGAAGAGACCCAGTACTTC. Translating it yields CASSSRTGEETQYF. Based on the CDR3 plus reference TRBV7-9 and TRBJ2-5, the full variable domain is DTGVSQNPRHKITKRGQNVTFRCDPISEHNRLYWYRQTLGQGPEFLTYFQNEAQLEKSRLLSDRFSAERPKGSFSTLEIQRTEQGDSAMYLCASSSRTGEETQYFGPGTRLLVL.

A few counts support this clonotype. The V and J genes are TRBV7-6 and TRBJ2-2, with 12 bases matching TRBD2. Germline loops: CDR1 SGHVS, CDR2 FNYEAQ. The V segment lost 5 bases and the J segment 3 bases; nucleotides outside the gene matches: 7. This CDR3 spans 17 amino acids. CDR3 bases: TGTGCCAGCAGCACGATAGGACTAGCGGGGTACACCGGGGAGCTGTTTTTT. Protein sequence: CASSTIGLAGYTGELFF.

This clonotype has at least ten counts. V gene TRBV29-1 combines with J gene TRBJ2-7; TRBD2 agrees at 7 bases. CDR1 and CDR2 from the germline V gene are SQVTM and ANQGSEA. Unmatched junction bases numbered 7, after V lost 7 bases and J lost 1 base. The CDR3 totals 13 residues. This CDR3 is CSGEGAGSYEQYV. The CDR3 DNA is TGCAGCGGGGAGGGCGCAGGGTCCTACGAGCAGTACGTC.

The chain carries TRBV2 and TRBJ2-3, with D perhaps TRBD2 (5 bases). The CDR3 runs 15 residues. In germline, CDR1 is SNHLY, CDR2 FYNNEI. Trimming pared 6 bases from V and 4 bases from J, leaving 17 bases between. In DNA, the CDR3 is TGTGCCAGCAGCGCGAAACTAGTTTTCTCAGATACGCAGTATTTT. Its translation: CASSAKLVFSDTQYF.

The J gene is TRBJ2-5, the V gene TRBV20-1; D gene uncertain. Germline lookup yields CDR1 DFQATT and CDR2 SNEGSKA (reference sequence). Trimming removed 6 bases from V and 5 bases from J, with 13 bases in between. CDR3 length: 12 amino acids. The CDR3 region is CSAITYGETQYF. In DNA form, the CDR3 reads TGCAGTGCCATTACATACGGGGAGACCCAGTACTTC.

At least ten counts were recorded for this clonotype. V gene TRBV7-6 combines with J gene TRBJ1-1; D unresolved. The CDR3 length is 13 residues. CDR1 and CDR2 from the germline V gene are SGHVS and FNYEAQ. V was clipped by 5 bases and J by 4 bases, with 11 bases between them. The CDR3 is CASSQRDTTEAFF. The CDR3 DNA is TGTGCCAGCAGCCAACGTGACACCACTGAAGCTTTCTTT.

V and J are TRBV6-5 and TRBJ2-2; D remains ambiguous. CDR3 length equals 12 residues. Trimming shortened V by 2 bases and J by 5 bases, and 3 bases separated the two germline ends. Germline V gene data show CDR1 as MNHEY and CDR2 as SVGAGI. DNA of the CDR3: TGTGCCAGCAGTTACCCGACCGGGGAGCTGTTTTTT. As protein: CASSYPTGELFF.

This clonotype was recorded many times. The V and J genes are TRBV4-1 and TRBJ2-7; 8 nucleotides agree with TRBD2. CDR3 length equals 15 residues. Trimming at V came to 1 base and at J to 0 bases, leaving 2 bases not matched to a gene. Germline assignment: CDR1 MGHRA and CDR2 YSYEKL. Here the CDR3 reads CASSQGLASSYEQYF. The CDR3 region has the DNA TGCGCCAGCAGCCAAGGACTAGCGTCCTCCTACGAGCAGTACTTC.

The chain uses TRBV7-9 and TRBJ2-7; TRBD1 agrees at 7 bases. The CDR3 length is 16 residues. Per germline, CDR1 SEHNR and CDR2 FQNEAQ (reference sequence). The J segment lost 3 bases and the V segment lost 2 bases, leaving 10 bases of the junction unmatched. CDR3 coding DNA: TGTGCCAGCAGCTTAATCCGACAGGGTTTAGGCTACGAGCAGTACTTC. Protein: CASSLIRQGLGYEQYF. Supplemented by reference TRBV7-9 and TRBJ2-7, the full variable domain reads DTGVSQNPRHKITKRGQNVTFRCDPISEHNRLYWYRQTLGQGPEFLTYFQNEAQLEKSRLLSDRFSAERPKGSFSTLEIQRTEQGDSAMYLCASSLIRQGLGYEQYFGPGTRLTVT.

V gene TRBV11-3 combines with J gene TRBJ2-1; 7 nucleotides agree with TRBD2. After removal of 2 bases from V and 5 bases from J, the junction contained 6 bases not matched to a gene. CDR3 length equals 15 residues. The germline V gene has CDR1 SGHNT and CDR2 YENEEA. DNA for the CDR3: TGTGCCAGCAGCTTATTGGTTGGGGGGGACAATGAGCAGTTCTTC. Translating gives CASSLLVGGDNEQFF.

This clonotype was observed a few times. The chain combines TRBV6-5 with TRBJ1-6, with TRBD1 matching 7 bases. The V gene end was trimmed by 0 bases and the J gene end by 7 bases; junction bases not matched to a gene: 3. CDR3 length equals 15 residues. Looked up from germline, CDR1 is MNHEY and CDR2 is SVGAGI. The CDR3 is CASSYSTGHNSPLHF. CDR3 coding DNA: TGTGCCAGCAGTTACTCGACAGGGCACAATTCACCCCTCCACTTT.

The chain carries TRBV10-3 and TRBJ2-3; no reliable D call. CDR3 length: 12 residues. Germline CDR1 is ENHRY and CDR2 is SYGVKD. Trimming cost V 0 bases and J 10 bases, with 8 bases left between them. CDR3 residues: CAISESPAAQYF. The CDR3, as DNA: TGTGCCATCAGTGAGTCGCCGGCGGCGCAGTATTTT.

This clonotype showed up just a few times. The rearrangement joins TRBV6-1 to TRBJ1-1; D is undetermined. Germline lookup yields CDR1 MNHNS and CDR2 SASEGT. The length of the CDR3 is 13 residues. Trimming shortened V by 5 bases and J by 2 bases, and 9 bases separated the two germline ends. This chain's CDR3 is CASSLIENTEAFF. The CDR3 DNA sequence: TGTGCCAGCAGTCTGATAGAAAACACTGAAGCTTTCTTT.

This rearrangement joins TRBV7-9 to TRBJ1-2; TRBD1 matches 7 bases. CDR3 length: 16 residues. Germline CDR1 SEHNR, CDR2 FQNEAQ (reference sequence). Unmatched junction bases numbered 12, after V lost 7 bases and J lost 1 base. CDR3 region: CASKVFIRGINYGYTF. The CDR3 DNA reads as TGTGCCAGCAAAGTATTTATCAGGGGGATTAACTATGGCTACACCTTC.

This sequence joins TRBV11-2 and TRBJ2-7, with a possible D match to TRBD1 (5 bases). Germline V gene lookup returns CDR1 SGHAT and CDR2 FQNNGV. This CDR3 spans 14 amino acids. V was cut by 5 bases and J by 7 bases, with 18 bases left in between. CDR3 in amino acids: CASSQTGHTGEQYV. For the CDR3, the DNA is TGTGCCAGCAGCCAGACCGGACACACAGGAGAGCAGTACGTC.

The chain is built from TRBV15 and TRBJ2-7; the match to TRBD1 covers 7 bases. The trim removed 0 bases at V and 5 bases at J, leaving 7 bases unmatched. CDR3 size: 15 residues. In germline, CDR1 is LNHNV, CDR2 YYDKDF (reference sequence). The CDR3 protein is CATSRDGQVLDEQYF. The CDR3 nucleotides are TGTGCCACCAGCAGAGATGGACAGGTTCTGGACGAGCAGTACTTC.

This chain connects TRBV10-2 to TRBJ1-5; 7 positions match TRBD1. The germline V gene encodes CDR1 WSHSY and CDR2 SAAADI. The CDR3 loop spans 13 amino acids. After removal of 5 bases from V and 5 bases from J, the junction contained 3 bases not matched to a gene. CDR3 sequence reads: CASSRDSYQPQHF. The CDR3, as DNA: TGCGCCAGCAGTCGGGACAGCTATCAGCCCCAGCATTTT.

This chain's CDR3 is CASSLNPTAYNEQFF. CDR3 DNA sequence: TGTGCCAGCAGCTTAAATCCGACAGCATACAATGAGCAGTTCTTC. The genes are TRBV7-3 and TRBJ2-1; TRBD1 might be the D (5 bases). V was trimmed by 1 base and J by 4 bases, leaving 11 bases between them. This CDR3 region has 15 residues. CDR1 and CDR2 (germline): SGHTA, FQGTGA.

This clonotype was counted between two and nine times. This sequence joins TRBV5-1 and TRBJ2-1; 7 positions match TRBD1. CDR1 is SGHRS, CDR2 YFSETQ, per germline. V shed 3 bases and J 2 bases; nucleotides not matched to a gene: 8. The CDR3 runs to 16 residues. Here the CDR3 DNA reads TGCGCCAGCAGCTCGTACAGGGGTCCGGCCTACAATGAGCAGTTCTTC. It specifies CASSSYRGPAYNEQFF.

This clonotype was observed a handful of times. The chain is built from TRBV20-1 and TRBJ2-1, with D unresolved. The CDR3 loop spans 14 amino acids. V shed 6 bases and J shed 3 bases, with 15 bases lying between them. Germline V gene lookup returns CDR1 DFQATT and CDR2 SNEGSKA (reference sequence). The CDR3 is CSARVGSIYNEQFF. CDR3 nucleotide sequence: TGCAGTGCCCGGGTGGGATCAATCTACAATGAGCAGTTCTTC.

In this sample, this clonotype turned up many times. The J gene is TRBJ2-7, the V gene TRBV28; possible D gene TRBD2, 5 bases. V was shortened by 6 bases and J by 2 bases, with 14 bases between the two germline ends. CDR3 length equals 14 residues. In germline, CDR1 is MDHEN, CDR2 SYDVKM. The CDR3 bases are TGTGCCAGCAGCCTCTGGACTGGAACCTACGAGCAGTACTTC. This codes for CASSLWTGTYEQYF.

The V gene is TRBV5-1, the J gene TRBJ2-3; 13 bases are a match to TRBD2. The V segment lost 0 bases and the J segment 4 bases; nucleotides outside the gene matches: 2. Germline loops: CDR1 SGHRS, CDR2 YFSETQ. This CDR3 contains 16 residues. CDR3 sequence reads: CASSLGGLAGADTQYF. The CDR3 DNA is TGCGCCAGCAGCTTGGGTGGACTAGCGGGAGCAGATACGCAGTATTTT.

In this sample, this clonotype turned up a few times. CDR3 residues: CASSYSWDSQNAGSNYGYTF. The CDR3, as DNA: TGTGCCAGCAGTTACAGCTGGGACAGCCAGAACGCTGGGAGTAACTATGGCTACACCTTC. This sequence joins TRBV6-2 or TRBV6-3 and TRBJ1-2; TRBD1 matches 7 bases. V shed 2 bases, J shed 1 base, and the junction held 19 bases outside the gene matches. Germline lookup yields CDR1 MNHEY and CDR2 SVGEGT. The CDR3 is made up of 20 amino acids.

J is TRBJ2-6 and V is TRBV7-9; D call uncertain. The CDR3 has 15 amino acids. Germline CDR1 is SEHNR and CDR2 is FQNEAQ (reference sequence). V was cut by 5 bases and J by 6 bases, with 14 bases left in between. This chain's CDR3 is CASSPAIFVANVLTF. For the CDR3, the DNA is TGTGCCAGCAGCCCAGCGATCTTTGTGGCCAACGTCCTGACTTTC. Supplemented by reference TRBV7-9 and TRBJ2-6, the full variable domain reads DTGVSQNPRHKITKRGQNVTFRCDPISEHNRLYWYRQTLGQGPEFLTYFQNEAQLEKSRLLSDRFSAERPKGSFSTLEIQRTEQGDSAMYLCASSPAIFVANVLTFGAGSRLTVL.